These T cell receptor beta chains were read from a single sample in a study of blood T cell repertoires in COVID-19. Sequencing used immunoSEQ multiplex PCR; TCRdb keeps in-frame clones, though not all of them. The sample contains roughly 100,000 clones, roughly 79% of which appear only once. Sequenced: peripheral blood. The receptors were sampled from a woman over 75 with acute or convalescent COVID-19. Both conserved end residues are part of each CDR3. The order of the fields is J gene, clone size, D gene, V gene, CDR3 protein, CDR3 DNA. D genes are given only for firm matches. Expanded clones get a size class; other rows say once, few or many, or leave the size out.

j_call: TRBJ2-7; clone_size: -; d_call: TRBD2; v_call: TRBV6-2/TRBV6-3; cdr3_aa: CASSPGGYEQYF; cdr3_nt: TGTGCCAGCAGTCCGGGGGGCTACGAGCAGTACTTC
j_call: TRBJ2-7; clone_size: few; d_call: -; v_call: TRBV28; cdr3_aa: CASGAGQPYEQYF; cdr3_nt: TGTGCCAGCGGGGCGGGACAGCCCTACGAGCAGTACTTC
j_call: TRBJ2-3; clone_size: -; d_call: TRBD2; v_call: TRBV7-2; cdr3_aa: CASSSRLAGTDTQYF; cdr3_nt: TGTGCCAGCAGCTCCAGACTAGCGGGTACAGATACGCAGTATTTT
j_call: TRBJ1-4; clone_size: -; d_call: -; v_call: TRBV7-3; cdr3_aa: CASSLKGETNEKLFF; cdr3_nt: TGTGCCAGCAGCCTCAAAGGGGAAACTAATGAAAAACTGTTTTTT
j_call: TRBJ2-1; clone_size: -; d_call: TRBD1; v_call: TRBV12-3/TRBV12-4; cdr3_aa: CASSFRGHNEQFF; cdr3_nt: TGTGCCAGCAGTTTTAGGGGGCATAATGAGCAGTTCTTC
j_call: TRBJ2-3; clone_size: -; d_call: TRBD2; v_call: TRBV29-1; cdr3_aa: CSVVPRTSGLLDTQYF; cdr3_nt: TGCAGCGTTGTTCCCAGGACTAGCGGGCTCTTAGATACGCAGTATTTT
j_call: TRBJ1-2; clone_size: -; d_call: -; v_call: TRBV2; cdr3_aa: CASSADRLGGYTF; cdr3_nt: TGTGCCAGCAGTGCCGACAGGCTGGGTGGCTACACCTTC
j_call: TRBJ1-2; clone_size: -; d_call: -; v_call: TRBV11-2; cdr3_aa: CASSAEGDGYTF; cdr3_nt: TGTGCCAGCAGCGCGGAAGGGGATGGCTACACCTTC
j_call: TRBJ2-3; clone_size: -; d_call: TRBD2; v_call: TRBV28; cdr3_aa: CATRKGLAGESWNTQYF; cdr3_nt: TGTGCCACTCGAAAGGGGCTAGCGGGAGAATCTTGGAATACGCAGTATTTT
j_call: TRBJ2-7; clone_size: -; d_call: -; v_call: TRBV5-6; cdr3_aa: CASSWTDYEQYF; cdr3_nt: TGTGCCAGCAGCTGGACAGATTACGAGCAGTACTTC
j_call: TRBJ2-2; clone_size: -; d_call: -; v_call: TRBV5-5; cdr3_aa: CASSSNREKFTGELFF; cdr3_nt: TGTGCCAGCAGCTCTAACCGGGAAAAATTCACCGGGGAGCTGTTTTTT
j_call: TRBJ2-7; clone_size: once; d_call: TRBD1; v_call: TRBV5-1; cdr3_aa: CASSPDRLFYEQYF; cdr3_nt: TGCGCCAGCAGCCCGGACAGGTTGTTCTACGAGCAGTACTTC
j_call: TRBJ1-2; clone_size: -; d_call: TRBD1; v_call: TRBV7-2; cdr3_aa: CASSERQGANYGYTF; cdr3_nt: TGTGCCAGCAGCGAACGACAGGGAGCTAACTATGGCTACACCTTC
j_call: TRBJ2-5; clone_size: -; d_call: -; v_call: TRBV5-1; cdr3_aa: CASSLNSGGSQETQYF; cdr3_nt: TGCGCCAGCAGCTTGAACTCTGGGGGCTCCCAAGAGACCCAGTACTTC
j_call: TRBJ1-2; clone_size: -; d_call: TRBD1; v_call: TRBV12-3/TRBV12-4; cdr3_aa: CASSRTGEYGYTF; cdr3_nt: TGTGCCAGCAGCCGGACAGGGGAGTATGGCTACACCTTC
j_call: TRBJ2-3; clone_size: -; d_call: TRBD2; v_call: TRBV7-3; cdr3_aa: CASSLNGRADTQYF; cdr3_nt: TGTGCCAGCAGCTTAAACGGGAGGGCAGATACGCAGTATTTT
j_call: TRBJ2-1; clone_size: few; d_call: TRBD2; v_call: TRBV9; cdr3_aa: CASSVATSGGNEQFF; cdr3_nt: TGTGCCAGCAGCGTAGCGACTAGCGGGGGCAATGAGCAGTTCTTC
j_call: TRBJ2-7; clone_size: -; d_call: TRBD2; v_call: TRBV19; cdr3_aa: CASSTHAAGVSEQYF; cdr3_nt: TGTGCCAGTAGTACCCACGCAGCGGGGGTTTCCGAGCAGTACTTC
j_call: TRBJ2-7; clone_size: few; d_call: -; v_call: TRBV7-9; cdr3_aa: CASSLAGGTEPYEQYF; cdr3_nt: TGTGCCAGCAGCTTAGCGGGCGGGACCGAACCCTACGAGCAGTACTTC
j_call: TRBJ1-5; clone_size: once; d_call: -; v_call: TRBV10-3; cdr3_aa: CAIQQGLGNQPQHF; cdr3_nt: TGTGCCATTCAACAGGGCCTTGGCAATCAGCCCCAGCATTTT
j_call: TRBJ2-1; clone_size: -; d_call: TRBD2; v_call: TRBV7-2; cdr3_aa: CASSSAGLAGYNEQFF; cdr3_nt: TGTGCCAGCAGCTCCGCGGGACTAGCGGGGTACAATGAGCAGTTCTTC
j_call: TRBJ1-5; clone_size: few; d_call: -; v_call: TRBV15; cdr3_aa: CAISPTVGNQPQHF; cdr3_nt: TGTGCCATCTCACCGACAGTAGGCAATCAGCCCCAGCATTTT
j_call: TRBJ2-7; clone_size: -; d_call: -; v_call: TRBV5-1; cdr3_aa: CASSLALSYEQYF; cdr3_nt: TGCGCCAGCAGCTTGGCCCTAAGCTACGAGCAGTACTTC
j_call: TRBJ1-5; clone_size: -; d_call: -; v_call: TRBV19; cdr3_aa: CASSTMGGESNQPQHF; cdr3_nt: TGTGCCAGTAGCACCATGGGGGGGGAGAGCAATCAGCCCCAGCATTTT
j_call: TRBJ1-2; clone_size: -; d_call: TRBD1; v_call: TRBV10-3; cdr3_aa: CAIRERDRGIYGYTF; cdr3_nt: TGTGCCATCAGAGAACGAGACAGGGGGATCTATGGCTACACCTTC
j_call: TRBJ1-1; clone_size: -; d_call: -; v_call: TRBV3-1/TRBV3-2; cdr3_aa: CASSQGPLRSAFF; cdr3_nt: TGTGCCAGCAGCCAAGGCCCGTTGCGATCGGCTTTCTTT
j_call: TRBJ2-5; clone_size: once; d_call: -; v_call: TRBV7-9; cdr3_aa: CASSLAGGETQYF; cdr3_nt: TGTGCCAGCAGCTTAGCGGGGGGAGAAACCCAGTACTTC
j_call: TRBJ2-1; clone_size: -; d_call: TRBD2; v_call: TRBV5-4; cdr3_aa: CASSPRLGLAGASTYNEQFF; cdr3_nt: TGTGCCAGCAGCCCACGGCTGGGACTAGCGGGAGCCTCAACTTACAATGAGCAGTTCTTC
j_call: TRBJ2-3; clone_size: -; d_call: TRBD2; v_call: TRBV6-2/TRBV6-3; cdr3_aa: CASSYPPLAGGPTDTQYF; cdr3_nt: TGTGCCAGCAGTTACCCCCCCCTAGCGGGGGGCCCCACAGATACGCAGTATTTT
j_call: TRBJ2-3; clone_size: -; d_call: -; v_call: TRBV29-1; cdr3_aa: CSVDHSSTDTQYF; cdr3_nt: TGCAGCGTTGACCACAGTAGCACAGATACGCAGTATTTT
j_call: TRBJ2-2; clone_size: -; d_call: TRBD1; v_call: TRBV24-1; cdr3_aa: CATSETGGSRNGNTGELFF; cdr3_nt: TGTGCCACCAGTGAGACAGGGGGCAGCAGGAACGGGAACACCGGGGAGCTGTTTTTT
j_call: TRBJ2-3; clone_size: few; d_call: TRBD1; v_call: TRBV19; cdr3_aa: CASSIQGQGRPDTQYF; cdr3_nt: TGTGCCAGTAGTATCCAAGGACAGGGTAGGCCAGATACGCAGTATTTT
j_call: TRBJ1-4; clone_size: -; d_call: -; v_call: TRBV5-1; cdr3_aa: CASGEGATNEKLFF; cdr3_nt: TGCGCCAGCGGGGAGGGTGCAACTAATGAAAAACTGTTTTTT
j_call: TRBJ1-2; clone_size: -; d_call: -; v_call: TRBV4-3; cdr3_aa: CASSQVQRFYGYTF; cdr3_nt: TGCGCCAGCAGCCAAGTTCAACGGTTCTATGGCTACACCTTC
j_call: TRBJ1-1; clone_size: -; d_call: TRBD1; v_call: TRBV6-1; cdr3_aa: CASSEAWTGMKAFF; cdr3_nt: TGTGCCAGCAGTGAAGCATGGACAGGGATGAAGGCTTTCTTT
j_call: TRBJ1-1; clone_size: -; d_call: TRBD1; v_call: TRBV19; cdr3_aa: CASRDRASRGHTEAFF; cdr3_nt: TGTGCCAGTAGGGACAGGGCTTCTAGGGGTCACACTGAAGCTTTCTTT
j_call: TRBJ1-3; clone_size: -; d_call: -; v_call: TRBV4-2; cdr3_aa: CASSQGEQAPNF; cdr3_nt: TGTGCCAGCAGCCAAGGGGAGCAGGCCCCAAATTTT
j_call: TRBJ1-2; clone_size: few; d_call: -; v_call: TRBV4-1; cdr3_aa: CASSHLQGLTYGYTF; cdr3_nt: TGCGCCAGCAGCCATTTGCAGGGGCTAACCTATGGCTACACCTTC
j_call: TRBJ1-2; clone_size: -; d_call: -; v_call: TRBV3-1/TRBV3-2; cdr3_aa: CASSQPSGRGGYGYTF; cdr3_nt: TGTGCCAGCAGCCAACCCTCCGGCCGCGGAGGCTATGGCTACACCTTC
j_call: TRBJ2-3; clone_size: few; d_call: TRBD2; v_call: TRBV13; cdr3_aa: CASSLGRGGGRPSTDTQYF; cdr3_nt: TGTGCCAGCAGCTTAGGCCGGGGGGGCGGCCGACCTAGCACAGATACGCAGTATTTT
j_call: TRBJ2-1; clone_size: few; d_call: -; v_call: TRBV6-6; cdr3_aa: CASSSTGLVEQFF; cdr3_nt: TGTGCCAGCAGTTCTACAGGGTTGGTTGAGCAGTTCTTC
j_call: TRBJ1-1; clone_size: -; d_call: -; v_call: TRBV4-3; cdr3_aa: CASSQDMRFTEAFF; cdr3_nt: TGCGCCAGCAGCCAAGATATGAGGTTCACTGAAGCTTTCTTT
j_call: TRBJ1-2; clone_size: -; d_call: TRBD1; v_call: TRBV27; cdr3_aa: CASSKGGTGGFYGYTF; cdr3_nt: TGTGCCAGCTCGAAAGGGGGGACAGGGGGCTTCTATGGCTACACCTTC
j_call: TRBJ2-2; clone_size: -; d_call: TRBD1; v_call: TRBV4-1; cdr3_aa: CASSSRTDRGVRELFF; cdr3_nt: TGCGCCAGCAGCTCCCGAACCGACAGGGGGGTAAGGGAGCTGTTTTTT
j_call: TRBJ1-2; clone_size: few; d_call: -; v_call: TRBV28; cdr3_aa: CASSSYRGGPYGYTF; cdr3_nt: TGTGCCAGCAGTTCCTATCGGGGAGGGCCCTATGGCTACACCTTC
j_call: TRBJ2-1; clone_size: -; d_call: -; v_call: TRBV5-1; cdr3_aa: CASSIGEIYNEQFF; cdr3_nt: TGCGCCAGCAGCATCGGGGAAATATACAATGAGCAGTTCTTC
j_call: TRBJ1-6; clone_size: -; d_call: -; v_call: TRBV2; cdr3_aa: CASKDSYNSPLHF; cdr3_nt: TGTGCCAGCAAGGACAGTTATAATTCACCCCTCCACTTT
j_call: TRBJ2-6; clone_size: few; d_call: -; v_call: TRBV7-6; cdr3_aa: CASSLEYSGANVLTF; cdr3_nt: TGTGCCAGCAGCCTAGAATACTCTGGGGCCAACGTCCTGACTTTC
j_call: TRBJ2-1; clone_size: -; d_call: TRBD2; v_call: TRBV6-2/TRBV6-3; cdr3_aa: CASSSENSGSFYANEQFF; cdr3_nt: TGTGCCAGCAGTTCCGAAAATAGCGGGAGCTTCTACGCCAATGAGCAGTTCTTC
j_call: TRBJ2-7; clone_size: -; d_call: -; v_call: TRBV7-9; cdr3_aa: CASSGGLFYEQYF; cdr3_nt: TGTGCCAGCAGCGGGGGACTGTTCTACGAGCAGTACTTC
j_call: TRBJ1-4; clone_size: -; d_call: -; v_call: TRBV18; cdr3_aa: CASSPRGISTNEKLFF; cdr3_nt: TGTGCCAGCTCACCGAGGGGGATCTCGACTAATGAAAAACTGTTTTTT
j_call: TRBJ1-5; clone_size: -; d_call: -; v_call: TRBV28; cdr3_aa: CASSGNDRSGQPQHF; cdr3_nt: TGTGCCAGCAGTGGTAACGACAGGTCAGGTCAGCCCCAGCATTTT
j_call: TRBJ1-1; clone_size: -; d_call: TRBD1; v_call: TRBV10-3; cdr3_aa: CAIRDGTGRMNTEAFF; cdr3_nt: TGTGCCATCAGGGACGGGACAGGTCGCATGAACACTGAAGCTTTCTTT
j_call: TRBJ2-1; clone_size: -; d_call: TRBD2; v_call: TRBV28; cdr3_aa: CASSRSGPRFF; cdr3_nt: TGTGCCAGCAGTCGTAGCGGGCCCCGGTTCTTC
j_call: TRBJ1-3; clone_size: -; d_call: -; v_call: TRBV28; cdr3_aa: CASSPPTVGNTIYF; cdr3_nt: TGTGCCAGCAGTCCTCCGACAGTTGGAAACACCATATATTTT